The 24 T cell receptor beta chains presented below share a single source sample, sequenced in a study of naive and memory T cell subsets. Both TRBC1 and TRBC2 were covered by a beta constant-region primer of two equimolar oligonucleotides. Four rounds of PCR amplified the ligated cDNA using nested alpha and beta constant-region primers plus SP2. In TCRdb, the UMI-ligation and nested PCR reads were re-called with MiXCR into one record per CDR3 protein. The repertoire holds more than 100,000 distinct CDR3 sequences, with roughly 32% as singletons. The sample comprised central memory CD4+ T cells from blood. Receptor source: a human donor in good health.

This clonotype was detected only a few times. The rearrangement uses TRBV9 and TRBJ1-2, with D possibly being TRBD1 (6 bases). Between the trimmed V and J ends, which lost 0 bases and 1 base, there was a span of 10 bases. Germline V lookup: CDR1 SGDLS, CDR2 YYNGEE. The CDR3 loop spans 15 amino acids. In DNA, the CDR3 is TGTGCCAGCAGCGTAGATACAGGGCTTAACTATGGCTACACCTTC. It codes for CASSVDTGLNYGYTF.

The J gene is TRBJ1-6, the V gene TRBV10-3; a possible D gene is TRBD1 (5 bases). Germline lookup yields CDR1 ENHRY and CDR2 SYGVKD. This CDR3 is 15 amino acids long. The V and J ends lost 10 bases and 3 bases respectively, with 16 bases between them. CDR3 residues: CATMGGEFYNSPLHF. CDR3 nucleotide sequence: TGTGCCACCATGGGGGGTGAATTCTATAATTCACCCCTCCACTTT.

This clonotype turned up a few times. J is TRBJ2-7 and V is TRBV2; a possible D gene is TRBD1 (6 bases). Germline-derived CDR1 and CDR2 are SNHLY and FYNNEI. The germline V and J ends were trimmed by 4 bases and 0 bases, with 10 bases remaining between them. The CDR3 has 14 amino acids. CDR3 nucleotides: TGTGCCAGCAGTGGCAGGGGATCCTCCTACGAGCAGTACTTC. This encodes CASSGRGSSYEQYF.

CDR3 DNA sequence: TGCAGCGTCGGGCAGGGGAGGAATGAGCAGTTCTTC. It encodes CSVGQGRNEQFF. The rearrangement links TRBV29-1 to TRBJ2-1, with D tentatively TRBD1 or TRBD2 (6 bases each). Germline CDR1 SQVTM, CDR2 ANQGSEA. The CDR3 is made up of 12 amino acids. Deletions cut 6 bases from V and 7 bases from J, with 13 bases between.

The chain has TRBV20-1 and TRBJ2-4, with TRBD2 matching over 11 bases. Germline CDR1 reads DFQATT; CDR2 reads SNEGSKA (reference sequence). Germline trimming cut 5 bases from V and 0 bases from J; bases unmatched to any gene: 9. The CDR3 contains 17 residues. CDR3 residues: CSAPDSGRGLAKNIQYF. The CDR3 DNA is TGCAGTGCTCCCGATAGCGGGAGGGGTCTAGCCAAAAACATTCAGTACTTC.

CDR3 nucleotide sequence: TGCGCCAGCAGCAACCAAGCGGGAGGGGAGCAGTTCTTC. It translates to CASSNQAGGEQFF. The rearrangement uses TRBV4-3 and TRBJ2-1; 10 nucleotides match TRBD2. After removal of 5 bases from V and 10 bases from J, the junction contained 5 bases not matched to a gene. Germline V gene sequence: CDR1 LGHNA, CDR2 YSLEER. The length of the CDR3 is 13 residues.

This chain links TRBV6-5 with TRBJ2-1, with D maybe TRBD2 (6 bases). The CDR3 extends over 13 amino acids. V was cut by 10 bases and J by 6 bases, with 16 bases left in between. Germline-derived CDR1 and CDR2 are MNHEY and SVGAGI. This CDR3 reads CAISRGRTNEQFF. CDR3 sequence (DNA): TGTGCCATCTCGCGGGGTAGGACCAATGAGCAGTTCTTC.

The V gene is TRBV27, the J gene TRBJ2-3; D remains ambiguous. The CDR3 has 16 amino acids. CDR1 is MNHEY and CDR2 is SMNVEV in the germline V gene (reference sequence). V lost 1 base to trimming and J lost 2 bases, with 13 bases between them. CDR3 DNA sequence: TGTGCCAGCAGTTTATTGTCGGGTTTGGCCACAGATACGCAGTATTTT. Translation gives CASSLLSGLATDTQYF.

The J gene is TRBJ2-2, the V gene TRBV28; TRBD2 is a possible D gene (7 bases). Trimming left V 8 bases short and J 5 bases short, with 12 bases between. The CDR3 length is 13 residues. Germline V CDR1 and CDR2: MDHEN, SYDVKM. The CDR3 region is CASPRGGTGELFF. The CDR3 bases are TGTGCCAGCCCCAGGGGAGGGACCGGGGAGCTGTTTTTT.

The J gene is TRBJ1-1, the V gene TRBV30; D gene ambiguous. V was clipped by 3 bases and J by 1 base, with 18 bases between them. The CDR3 is 16 amino acids. CDR1 GTSNPN and CDR2 SVGIG come from the germline V gene (reference sequence). CDR3 sequence (DNA): TGTGCCTGGAGACGCAAGCGGGTGCTGTCGAACACTGAAGCTTTCTTT. Its translation: CAWRRKRVLSNTEAFF.

This clonotype came up a few times. The chain employs TRBV2 and TRBJ2-6; tentative D call: TRBD1 (6 bases). With 5 bases removed from V and 0 bases from J, the gap between germline ends came to 23 bases. The CDR3 consists of 20 residues. Germline V gene data show CDR1 as SNHLY and CDR2 as FYNNEI. The CDR3 protein is CASSYLKPGHKISGANVLTF. The CDR3 DNA follows: TGTGCCAGCAGTTACCTAAAACCGGGACACAAGATCTCTGGGGCCAACGTCCTGACTTTC.

This clonotype showed up just a few times. The chain carries TRBV20-1 and TRBJ2-1, with 12 bases that match TRBD2. The length of the CDR3 is 16 residues. With V trimmed by 6 bases and J by 9 bases, 15 bases remained unmatched. Germline CDR1 DFQATT, CDR2 SNEGSKA (reference sequence). The CDR3, as DNA: TGCAGTGCGGAGACTAGCGGGGGACGACGTTCGGGTGAGCAGTTCTTC. Its protein is CSAETSGGRRSGEQFF.

The J gene is TRBJ2-1, the V gene TRBV20-1; 11 bases are shared with TRBD2. The V segment lost 2 bases and the J segment 6 bases; nucleotides outside the gene matches: 6. The CDR3 loop spans 15 amino acids. The germline V gene has CDR1 DFQATT and CDR2 SNEGSKA (reference sequence). This CDR3 is CSARPLAGGANEQFF. Written as DNA, the CDR3 is TGCAGTGCTAGACCCCTAGCGGGAGGTGCCAATGAGCAGTTCTTC.

V gene TRBV7-9 combines with J gene TRBJ2-3; D remains unclear. V lost 1 base and J lost 0, with 11 bases in between. The germline gives CDR1 SEHNR, CDR2 FQNEAQ (reference sequence). The CDR3 runs 16 residues. CDR3 sequence: CASSLVSVASTDTQYF. The DNA for the CDR3 is TGTGCCAGCAGCTTAGTTTCAGTGGCCAGCACAGATACGCAGTATTTT.

This chain uses TRBV20-1 with TRBJ2-7, with D tentatively TRBD1 or TRBD2 (5 bases each). The CDR3 is 13 residues long. The germline V and J ends were trimmed by 5 bases and 6 bases, with 17 bases remaining between them. Germline V gene lookup returns CDR1 DFQATT and CDR2 SNEGSKA (reference sequence). CDR3 DNA sequence: TGCAGTGCTCCCGGGCCTAGGGACGCCGAGCAGTACTTC. Its translation: CSAPGPRDAEQYF.

V gene TRBV12-3 or TRBV12-4 combines with J gene TRBJ1-1; 12 positions agree with TRBD1. V was clipped by 6 bases and J by 4 bases; unmatched bases: 6. The CDR3 is made up of 15 amino acids. This CDR3 reads CASRGTGGAGTEAFF. DNA of the CDR3: TGTGCCAGCAGGGGGACAGGGGGCGCGGGCACTGAAGCTTTCTTT.

This clonotype has a handful of counts. This chain joins TRBV7-2 and TRBJ2-1, with 7 positions matching TRBD1. The germline CDR1 and CDR2 sequences are SGHTA and FQGNSA. With V trimmed by 5 bases and J by 0 bases, 13 bases remained unmatched. The CDR3 consists of 18 residues. CDR3 sequence (DNA): TGTGCCAGCAGCCGCCGCTTAAAGACAGGGAGCTCCTACAATGAGCAGTTCTTC. It is translated as CASSRRLKTGSSYNEQFF.

The chain uses TRBV15 and TRBJ2-4; D remains ambiguous. There are 13 residues in the CDR3. Deletions cut 1 base from V and 9 bases from J, with 10 bases between. Per germline, CDR1 LNHNV and CDR2 YYDKDF (reference sequence). DNA for the CDR3: TGTGCCACCAGCAGAGTAGGCCTTAGCATTCAGTACTTC. The encoded protein is CATSRVGLSIQYF.

As DNA, the CDR3 is TGTGCCAGCAGCCCCTTCCGGGACAGTTACACAGATACGCAGTATTTT. It codes for CASSPFRDSYTDTQYF. The chain has TRBV12-3 or TRBV12-4 and TRBJ2-3, with 7 bases that match TRBD1. The junction had 11 bases not matched to a gene; V was cut back by 6 bases and J by 2 bases. This CDR3 is 16 amino acids long.

This chain joins TRBV29-1 and TRBJ2-3; no clear D gene. The CDR3 spans 14 residues. Trimming cost V 4 bases and J 2 bases, with 13 bases left between them. Per germline, CDR1 SQVTM and CDR2 ANQGSEA. CDR3 loop: CSVVPGPPTDTQYF. The CDR3 DNA is TGCAGCGTTGTCCCAGGCCCACCCACAGATACGCAGTATTTT.

The sample holds a few counts of this clonotype. The rearrangement joins TRBV6-1 to TRBJ2-7; D gene unclear. V lost 6 bases and J 3 bases, leaving 15 bases between the germline ends. Per germline, CDR1 MNHNS and CDR2 SASEGT. The CDR3 consists of 14 residues. The CDR3 region is CASSSTLDGYEQYF. CDR3 coding DNA: TGTGCCAGCAGCTCCACCTTGGACGGCTACGAGCAGTACTTC.

This clonotype has a handful of counts. The chain links TRBV2 to TRBJ1-3; perhaps TRBD1 as D (5 bases). V was cut by 3 bases and J by 1 base, with 10 bases left in between. The V gene's germline CDR1 is SNHLY and CDR2 FYNNEI. The CDR3 runs 15 residues. The CDR3 here is CASSEGRGSGNTIYF. The DNA of the CDR3 is TGTGCCAGCAGTGAGGGGCGAGGGTCTGGAAACACCATATATTTT.

This clonotype was seen ten or more times. The chain employs TRBV12-3 or TRBV12-4 and TRBJ2-3, with D perhaps assigned TRBD1 or TRBD2 (6 bases each). This CDR3 comprises 13 residues. Trimming cost V 3 bases and J 11 bases, with 15 bases left between them. This CDR3 is CASSLNGGVGQYF. CDR3 DNA: TGTGCCAGCAGTTTGAACGGGGGCGTTGGGCAGTATTTT.

The chain uses TRBV27 and TRBJ2-7; no firm D call. This CDR3 has 13 amino acids. Trimming stripped 5 bases from V and 4 bases from J, with 12 bases between. The germline gives CDR1 MNHEY, CDR2 SMNVEV (reference sequence). CDR3 sequence (DNA): TGTGCCAGCAGTCCCCGTAATGGGTACGAGCAGTACTTC. Encoded protein: CASSPRNGYEQYF.